This record covers a single T cell receptor (beta chain). What it binds is not known. The data belong to a study of cytomegalovirus exposure and HLA in healthy donors. Whole-study results and caveats: One later analysis, an examination of the approximately 130 validation repertoires, found that first-cohort TCR clusters tended to co-occur in them. Diagnosis of cytomegalovirus status made by the classifier reportedly showed high specificity and sensitivity.

The germline V gene has CDR1 MNHNS and CDR2 SASEGT. V was trimmed by 7 bases and J by 1 base, leaving 14 bases between them. The CDR3 loop spans 14 amino acids. Assay: immunoSEQ multiplex PCR; the TCRdb copy retains only in-frame clones and omits some. The table shows around 120,000 clones, with 86% occurring only once. Among the 120 or so subjects of the validation cohort, separate from the approximately 660-subject first cohort, were the donors. This receptor was taken from a man younger than 35 in good health and CMV-seronegative. The rearrangement links TRBV6-1 to TRBJ2-7, with D perhaps matching TRBD1 (7 bases). Sequenced: PBMCs. CDR3 bases: TGTGCCAGCACATCGACAGGGAGGTCCTACGAGCAGTACTTC. Its translation is CASTSTGRSYEQYF.